The 2 T cell receptor beta chains listed next were all sequenced from one sample in a study of shared clonotypes between healthy human individuals. Some clones are missing from TCRdb's copy, which holds only in-frame ones; the method was immunoSEQ multiplex PCR. Among fewer than 3 million clones listed, under 95% were seen once. The sequencing sample was made of naive CD4+ T cells from PBMCs. Specified subset: CD45RA+ positively selected. The receptors originated from a man between 18 and 29 years old in good health. Some clones in this sample may be carry-over from other donors' samples.

This chain joins TRBV19 and TRBJ1-4, with TRBD1 matching over 11 bases. Germline V lookup: CDR1 LNHDA, CDR2 SQIVND (reference sequence). CDR3 length: 16 amino acids. V trimming: 6 bases; J trimming: 6 bases; junction bases outside the gene matches: 9. The CDR3 sequence is CASRADRGQDYEKLFF. In DNA form, the CDR3 reads TGTGCCAGTAGAGCGGACAGGGGGCAAGATTATGAAAAACTGTTTTTT.

The V call is TRBV12-5, the J call TRBJ2-5; D perhaps matches TRBD2 (6 bases). There are 14 residues in the CDR3. Germline V gives CDR1 LGHNT, CDR2 FRNRAP. Trimming removed 4 bases at V and 2 bases at J, with 11 bases between. CDR3 nucleotide sequence: TGTGCTAGTGGTTCTTGGAGGGGACAAGAGACCCAGTACTTC. The encoded protein is CASGSWRGQETQYF.